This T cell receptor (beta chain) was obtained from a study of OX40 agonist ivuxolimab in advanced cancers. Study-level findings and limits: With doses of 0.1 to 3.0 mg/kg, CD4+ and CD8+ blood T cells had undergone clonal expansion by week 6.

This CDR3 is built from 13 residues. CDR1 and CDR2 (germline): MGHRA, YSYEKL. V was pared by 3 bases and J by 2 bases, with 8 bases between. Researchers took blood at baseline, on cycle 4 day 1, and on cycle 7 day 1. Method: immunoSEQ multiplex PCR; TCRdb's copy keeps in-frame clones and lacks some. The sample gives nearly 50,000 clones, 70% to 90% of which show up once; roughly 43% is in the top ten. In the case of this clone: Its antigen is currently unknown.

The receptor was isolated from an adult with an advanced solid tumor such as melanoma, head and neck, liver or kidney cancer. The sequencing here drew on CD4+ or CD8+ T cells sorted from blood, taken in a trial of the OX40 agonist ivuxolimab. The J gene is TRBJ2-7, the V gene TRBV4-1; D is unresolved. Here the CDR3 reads CASSQKSTYEQYF. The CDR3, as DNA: TGCGCCAGCAGCCAGAAGAGCACCTACGAGCAGTACTTC.